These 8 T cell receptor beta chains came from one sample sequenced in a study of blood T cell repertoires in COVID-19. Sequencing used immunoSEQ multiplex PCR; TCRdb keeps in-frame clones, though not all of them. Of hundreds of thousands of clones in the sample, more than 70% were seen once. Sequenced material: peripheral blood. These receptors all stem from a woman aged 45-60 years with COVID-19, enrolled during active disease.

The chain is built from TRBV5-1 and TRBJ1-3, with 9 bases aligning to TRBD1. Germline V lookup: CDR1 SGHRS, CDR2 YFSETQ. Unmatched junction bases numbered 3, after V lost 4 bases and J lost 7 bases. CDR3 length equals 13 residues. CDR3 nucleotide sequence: TGCGCCAGCAGCATAGGACAGGGGAACACCATATATTTT. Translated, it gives CASSIGQGNTIYF.

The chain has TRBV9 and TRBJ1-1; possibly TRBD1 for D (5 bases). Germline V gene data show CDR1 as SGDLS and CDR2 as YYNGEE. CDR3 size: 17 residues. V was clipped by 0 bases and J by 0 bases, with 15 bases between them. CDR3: CASSVEDTLGMNTEAFF. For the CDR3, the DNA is TGTGCCAGCAGCGTAGAGGACACCCTAGGTATGAACACTGAAGCTTTCTTT.

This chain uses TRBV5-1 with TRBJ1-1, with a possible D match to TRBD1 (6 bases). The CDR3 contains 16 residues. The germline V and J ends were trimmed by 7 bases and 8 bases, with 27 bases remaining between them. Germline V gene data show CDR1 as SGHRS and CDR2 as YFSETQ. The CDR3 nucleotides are TGCGCCAGCGCGGTTGTTCAGGGGCTGGGTGAGGGGGAAGCTTTCTTT. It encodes CASAVVQGLGEGEAFF.

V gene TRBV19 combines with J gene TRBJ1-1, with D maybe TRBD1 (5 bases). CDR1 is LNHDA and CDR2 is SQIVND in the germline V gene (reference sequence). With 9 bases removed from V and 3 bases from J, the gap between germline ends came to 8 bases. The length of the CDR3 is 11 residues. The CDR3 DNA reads TGTGCCAGCCGGGGGGACACTGAAGCTTTCTTT. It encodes CASRGDTEAFF.

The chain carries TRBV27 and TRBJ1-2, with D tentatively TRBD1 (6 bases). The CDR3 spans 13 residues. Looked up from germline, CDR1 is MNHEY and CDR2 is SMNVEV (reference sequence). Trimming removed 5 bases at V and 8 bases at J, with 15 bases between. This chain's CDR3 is CASSPWTDSGYTF. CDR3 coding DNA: TGTGCCAGCAGTCCATGGACAGATTCCGGCTACACCTTC.

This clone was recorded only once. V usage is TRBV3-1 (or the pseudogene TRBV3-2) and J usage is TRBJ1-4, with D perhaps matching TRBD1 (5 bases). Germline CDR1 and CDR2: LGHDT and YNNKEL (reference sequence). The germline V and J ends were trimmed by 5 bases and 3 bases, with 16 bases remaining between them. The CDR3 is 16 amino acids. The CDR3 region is CASSDRLTASNEKLFF. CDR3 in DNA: TGTGCCAGCAGCGACCGACTGACAGCCTCTAATGAAAAACTGTTTTTT.

The CDR3 loop is CASSSSRGGGTEAFF. CDR3 DNA sequence: TGTGCCAGCAGTTCCTCGAGGGGGGGCGGGACTGAAGCTTTCTTT. This chain connects TRBV28 to TRBJ1-1; possibly TRBD1 for D (6 bases). The V gene lost 4 bases and the J gene lost 5 bases, with 17 bases spanning the gap. Germline CDR1 MDHEN, CDR2 SYDVKM. There are 15 residues in the CDR3.

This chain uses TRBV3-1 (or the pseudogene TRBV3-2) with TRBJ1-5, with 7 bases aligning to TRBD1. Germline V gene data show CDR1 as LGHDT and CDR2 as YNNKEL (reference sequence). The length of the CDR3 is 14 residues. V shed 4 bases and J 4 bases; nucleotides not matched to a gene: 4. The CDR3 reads CASSLQGTNQPQHF. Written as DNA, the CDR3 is TGTGCCAGCAGCCTACAGGGGACGAATCAGCCCCAGCATTTT.